These 21 T cell receptor beta chains were sequenced from one sample in a study of beta chain features in type 1 diabetes. Study-wide points: Among all four CD4+ subsets, Type 1 diabetes patients had TCRB CDR3s that were moderately but significantly shorter.

No antigen has been assigned to these receptors. Expressed TCRB transcripts were sequenced because the isolated RNA had all been reverse transcribed beforehand. The data were produced by immunoSEQ multiplex PCR, yet TCRdb's version contains in-frame clones alone and is incomplete. The table includes a few hundred thousand clones, roughly 9.8% detected once. The sample consisted of central memory CD4+ T cells from blood. The receptors stem from a man aged 25-45 years with type 1 diabetes.

This clone occurred a few times. The chain links TRBV19 to TRBJ1-5; 7 nucleotides match TRBD1. This CDR3 has 14 amino acids. J gave up 5 bases and V 4 bases, and 5 bases lay outside the gene matches. The germline CDR1 and CDR2 sequences are LNHDA and SQIVND (reference sequence). The CDR3 coding sequence is TGTGCCAGTAGTAAGCTCGACAGGGATCAGCCCCAGCATTTT. The encoded protein is CASSKLDRDQPQHF.

J is TRBJ2-5 and V is TRBV5-4; 12 bases map to TRBD2. Germline trimming cut 0 bases from V and 5 bases from J; bases unmatched to any gene: 8. This CDR3 has 17 residues. CDR1 is SGHNT and CDR2 is YYREEE in the germline V gene (reference sequence). The CDR3 DNA follows: TGTGCCAGCAGCTTGGCGGGACTAGCGGGCAATATGGAGACCCAGTACTTC. This codes for CASSLAGLAGNMETQYF. Filled out from reference TRBV5-4 and TRBJ2-5, the complete variable domain reads ETGVTQSPTHLIKTRGQQVTLRCSSQSGHNTVSWYQQALGQGPQFIFQYYREEENGRGNFPPRFSGLQFPNYSSELNVNALELDDSALYLCASSLAGLAGNMETQYFGPGTRLLVL.

The gene calls are TRBV6-5 and TRBJ2-5, with D unresolved. Germline-derived CDR1 and CDR2 are MNHEY and SVGAGI. This CDR3 comprises 12 residues. V dropped 11 bases and J dropped 0 bases, with 10 bases sitting between them. CDR3 coding DNA: TGTGCCGTCGGATTGTACCAAGAGACCCAGTACTTC. This encodes CAVGLYQETQYF.

In this sample, this clone turned up many times. Here the CDR3 DNA reads TGCGCCAGCAGCAGAGCCGGGACAGGGAATGAAAAACTGTTTTTT. Encoded protein: CASSRAGTGNEKLFF. The rearrangement joins TRBV5-1 to TRBJ1-4, with TRBD1 matching 9 bases. V was clipped by 4 bases and J by 5 bases; unmatched bases: 6. Per germline, CDR1 SGHRS and CDR2 YFSETQ. The CDR3 is made up of 15 amino acids.

The chain links TRBV15 to TRBJ2-7; no firm D call. CDR3 length: 14 residues. Germline V gene sequence: CDR1 LNHNV, CDR2 YYDKDF (reference sequence). V was cut by 0 bases and J by 4 bases, with 10 bases left in between. The CDR3 here is CATSRDNGQYEQYF. The CDR3 DNA reads as TGTGCCACCAGCAGAGATAATGGTCAGTACGAGCAGTACTTC.

This clone came up many times. The chain has TRBV18 and TRBJ1-5; 8 bases are a match to TRBD1. The CDR3 contains 14 residues. The V and J ends lost 4 bases and 5 bases, in that order; junction bases with no gene match: 4. Germline V gene data show CDR1 as KGHSH and CDR2 as LQKENI. This CDR3 reads CASSLDRVYQPQHF. The CDR3 bases are TGTGCCAGCTCACTGGACAGGGTCTATCAGCCCCAGCATTTT.

The chain recombines TRBV5-1 with TRBJ2-5; D gene uncertain. Trimming took off 0 bases at V and 1 base at J, with 10 bases between the two ends. The CDR3 is 15 amino acids. Germline V gene data show CDR1 as SGHRS and CDR2 as YFSETQ. The chain's CDR3 is CASSLETYRQETQYF. CDR3 DNA sequence: TGCGCCAGCAGCTTGGAGACGTACCGCCAAGAGACCCAGTACTTC.

There are a few counts of this clone. This chain links TRBV10-1 with TRBJ1-1, with 7 bases aligning to TRBD1. Germline lookup yields CDR1 WNHNN and CDR2 SYGVQD (reference sequence). J gave up 5 bases and V 6 bases, and 6 bases lay outside the gene matches. CDR3 length: 13 amino acids. The CDR3 nucleotides are TGCGCCAGCAGAGAATTACAGGGGACTGAAGCTTTCTTT. It codes for CASRELQGTEAFF.

The rearrangement uses TRBV9 and TRBJ2-5, with a weak D call TRBD2 (5 bases). The J call is doubtful: the DNA matches TRBJ2-7 better. Germline-derived CDR1 and CDR2 are SGDLS and YYNGEE. This CDR3 region has 15 residues. The CDR3 region has the DNA TGTGCCAGCAGTTTTCTAGCAGAGCCAGCCTACGAGCAGTACTTC. Protein: CASSFLAEPAYEQYF.

Only a few counts were recorded for this clone. J is TRBJ1-5 and V is TRBV28; 8 bases are shared with TRBD1. Germline V gene data show CDR1 as MDHEN and CDR2 as SYDVKM. This CDR3 has 16 residues. V gave up 5 bases and J gave up 3 bases; unmatched junction bases: 9. CDR3 in DNA: TGTGCCAGCAGTCCCCCCGGACAGGGTAACAATCAGCCCCAGCATTTT. Amino acids: CASSPPGQGNNQPQHF.

In this sample, this clone turned up many times. The chain carries TRBV28 and TRBJ1-5; 7 bases fit TRBD1. The CDR3 loop spans 15 amino acids. The germline V gene encodes CDR1 MDHEN and CDR2 SYDVKM. The V gene end was trimmed by 4 bases and the J gene end by 0 bases; junction bases not matched to a gene: 3. The CDR3 nucleotides are TGTGCCAGCAGTTCAGGGGGATATAGCAATCAGCCCCAGCATTTT. This translates into CASSSGGYSNQPQHF.

The J gene is TRBJ2-2, the V gene TRBV4-3, with D unclear. CDR1 is LGHNA, CDR2 YSLEER, per germline. There are 19 residues in the CDR3. With 4 bases removed from V and 1 base from J, the gap between germline ends came to 22 bases. The CDR3 DNA sequence: TGCGCCAGCAGCCGCGCTCCGGGTCCCTCCTCCAAGAACACCGGGGAGCTGTTTTTT. It codes for CASSRAPGPSSKNTGELFF.

This clone was recorded a few times. The chain couples TRBV5-4 to TRBJ2-5; D is ambiguous. The CDR3 has 13 residues. Trimming left V 3 bases short and J 4 bases short, with 10 bases between. Germline lookup yields CDR1 SGHNT and CDR2 YYREEE (reference sequence). The CDR3 region is CASSSWLGETQYF. The CDR3, as DNA: TGTGCCAGCAGCTCCTGGCTAGGAGAGACCCAGTACTTC.

This clone was seen only a few times. CDR3 DNA sequence: TGTGCCAGCAGCCCACGACTTGGAGCGGGATTACACAATGAGCAGTTCTTC. Translating it yields CASSPRLGAGLHNEQFF. This rearrangement joins TRBV7-2 to TRBJ2-1; 7 bases are shared with TRBD2. This CDR3 spans 17 amino acids. V trimming: 5 bases; J trimming: 5 bases; junction bases outside the gene matches: 15. Germline V gene lookup returns CDR1 SGHTA and CDR2 FQGNSA.

This clone was seen at least ten times. V and J are TRBV7-6 and TRBJ1-4; D remains ambiguous. The V end was cut by 6 bases, the J end by 12 bases, with 20 bases between. This CDR3 comprises 14 residues. Germline lookup yields CDR1 SGHVS and CDR2 FNYEAQ. CDR3 nucleotides: TGTGCCAGCAGACGACGGGCGGGGAGTGAGGAACTGTTTTTT. Its protein product is CASRRRAGSEELFF.

This clone was observed a few times. V usage is TRBV7-2 and J usage is TRBJ1-1; the D gene is possibly TRBD1 (6 bases). Germline V CDR1 and CDR2: SGHTA, FQGNSA. Trimming removed 2 bases from V and 3 bases from J, with 13 bases in between. This CDR3 comprises 15 residues. DNA of the CDR3: TGTGCCAGCAGCTTAACAGGGAGCTCCGACACTGAAGCTTTCTTT. Translation: CASSLTGSSDTEAFF.

The chain employs TRBV7-9 and TRBJ1-2; 9 nucleotides match TRBD1. The trim removed 4 bases at V and 8 bases at J, leaving 5 bases unmatched. This CDR3 region has 13 residues. Germline-derived CDR1 and CDR2 are SEHNR and FQNEAQ (reference sequence). The CDR3 here is CASSSEGQGGYTF. The CDR3 coding sequence is TGTGCCAGCAGCTCGGAGGGACAGGGCGGCTACACCTTC.

J is TRBJ2-7 and V is TRBV6-1; TRBD1 might be the D (6 bases). There are 15 residues in the CDR3. Germline CDR1 MNHNS, CDR2 SASEGT. Trimming stripped 3 bases from V and 4 bases from J, with 16 bases between. CDR3 nucleotides: TGTGCCAGCAGTGAGATTGTCACAGGGCAATACGAGCAGTACTTC. The encoded protein is CASSEIVTGQYEQYF.

In its sample, this clone was seen many times. Additional DNA sequences in this sample encode the identical CDR3. The chain couples TRBV7-2 to TRBJ1-5; 9 positions agree with TRBD1. This CDR3 has 14 amino acids. Trimming removed 5 bases from V and 5 bases from J; junction bases left unmatched: 4. Germline CDR1 reads SGHTA; CDR2 reads FQGNSA. CDR3 bases: TGTGCCAGCAGCCCGACAGGGGGGGATCAGCCCCAGCATTTT. The encoded protein is CASSPTGGDQPQHF.

This clone was seen a few times. The chain recombines TRBV30 with TRBJ1-2; D gene uncertain. The V gene's germline CDR1 is GTSNPN and CDR2 SVGIG (reference sequence). The CDR3 runs to 12 residues. The V end lost 3 bases, the J end lost 6 bases, and 11 bases lay between the germline ends. CDR3 in amino acids: CAWRAGLNGYTF. CDR3 in DNA: TGTGCCTGGAGGGCAGGTCTTAATGGCTACACCTTC.

This chain links TRBV7-9 with TRBJ2-3, with 8 bases identical to TRBD1. CDR1 and CDR2 (germline): SEHNR, FQNEAQ (reference sequence). The CDR3 contains 14 residues. Trimming took 5 bases from V and 2 from J; bases not matched to a gene: 3. CDR3 region: CASSPTGVTDTQYF. In DNA, the CDR3 is TGTGCCAGCAGCCCGACAGGGGTCACAGATACGCAGTATTTT.